Below, one T cell receptor (beta chain) is given with its context. The antigen remains undetermined. This sample's treatment: approximately 10-day PBMC culture with coronavirus spike peptide pools or control peptides (ViraFEST assay). One should note that the unexposed donor's CD4+ T cells were collected before the COVID-19 pandemic (2011-2018). ViraFEST used peptide pools to expand antigen-specific T cells, then sequenced TCRs. The CDR3 covers 16 residues. Germline V CDR1 and CDR2: DFQATT, SNEGSKA (reference sequence). After removal of 2 bases from V and 3 bases from J, the junction contained 8 bases not matched to a gene. Sequencing of cultured CD4+ T cell DNA used the Oncomine TCR Beta short-read assay. TCRdb processed the PCR reads anew with MiXCR; each CDR3 protein has one entry. The data contain about 4,000 distinct CDR3 sequences, about 40% of them singletons. This sample is drawn from a study of vaccination and CD4 T cells after COVID-19.

Study-level results: Spike mono-reactive status applied to 304 of 307 vaccine-specific clones in convalescent patients.

This sequence originates from a human donor in good health. Sequenced: CD4+ T cells from blood, cultured in vitro. The genes are TRBV20-1 and TRBJ2-7; 12 bases agree with TRBD2. The CDR3 is CSARSGLAGLDYEQYF. CDR3 nucleotide sequence: TGCAGTGCTAGATCCGGACTAGCGGGGTTAGACTACGAGCAGTACTTC.